This T cell receptor (beta chain) was documented in a study of cytomegalovirus exposure and HLA in healthy donors. The PCR ran on 60 Vbeta and 13 Jbeta primers. Using immunoSEQ multiplex PCR, the repertoire was profiled, and TCRdb retains in-frame clones only, with some absent. The sample lists 150,000 to 200,000 clones, around nine tenths occurring once. For this clone: Its antigen is as yet unknown.

Whole-study findings and limits: Testing in vitro showed a few CMV-associated chains specific for CMV antigens.

This clonotype originated in a woman in her late teens or twenties in good health and CMV-seronegative. Sequenced material: PBMCs.

CDR3 nucleotides: TGTGCCAGCTCACCACCACCCGGGGGTTCCGAGCAGTACTTC. Translating gives CASSPPPGGSEQYF. The chain joins TRBV18 to TRBJ2-7, with D maybe TRBD2 (6 bases). CDR1 and CDR2 (germline): KGHSH, LQKENI. Trimming removed 0 bases from V and 6 bases from J, with 12 bases in between. This CDR3 contains 14 residues.